This T cell receptor beta chain was documented in a study of CD8 T cells in ankylosing spondylitis. Study-level results: Disease-linked clones were found to be CD8+ and relatively rare in peripheral blood. Some of the motif variants had earlier been found in reactive arthritis patients' fluid and blood. Reportedly, disease-linked clones are significantly enriched in ankylosing spondylitis patients' matched synovial fluid.

The CDR3 spans 15 residues. In germline, CDR1 is MNHEY, CDR2 SVGAGI. After removal of 4 bases from V and 1 base from J, the junction contained 2 bases not matched to a gene. Remarks on this clonotype: Its specificity is unknown.

As the method for making TCR beta libraries, quantitative 5'-RACE with molecular barcodes was used. In TCRdb, the 5' RACE reads were re-called with MiXCR into one record per CDR3 protein. The sample includes about 250,000 distinct CDR3 sequences, roughly 32% of them seen just once. The chain couples TRBV6-5 to TRBJ2-3; 10 bases agree with TRBD2. This TCR was sampled from a male donor with ankylosing spondylitis or in good health (not recorded which). Sequenced: blood, either unsorted or a sorted T cell fraction (not recorded which). The CDR3 DNA reads TGTGCCAGCAGTTTACTAGCGGGGCGCACAGATACGCAGTATTTT. It yields the protein CASSLLAGRTDTQYF.